The 9 T cell receptor beta chains below come from one sample, sequenced in a study of T cell responses to AZD1222 COVID-19 vaccine. Data came from immunoSEQ multiplex PCR; TCRdb stores just in-frame clones and leaves some out. The table shows some 170,000 clones, with about 88% occurring only once. The input for sequencing was peripheral blood, taken on day 0 of AZD1222 vaccination. These receptors came from an adult in good health.

CDR3: CASSAGQPTTNEKLFF. CDR3 bases: TGTGCCAGCAGCGCGGGACAGCCTACAACTAATGAAAAACTGTTTTTT. This chain joins TRBV7-9 and TRBJ1-4, with 7 bases matching TRBD1. The germline V gene has CDR1 SEHNR and CDR2 FQNEAQ (reference sequence). The CDR3 contains 16 residues. The V segment lost 5 bases and the J segment 0 bases; nucleotides outside the gene matches: 6. Full variable domain (remainder filled in from reference TRBV7-9 and TRBJ1-4): DTGVSQNPRHKITKRGQNVTFRCDPISEHNRLYWYRQTLGQGPEFLTYFQNEAQLEKSRLLSDRFSAERPKGSFSTLEIQRTEQGDSAMYLCASSAGQPTTNEKLFFGSGTQLSVL.

The rearrangement uses TRBV2 and TRBJ2-3, with D hard to call. Trimming cost V 6 bases and J 6 bases, with 10 bases left between them. Germline values: CDR1 SNHLY, CDR2 FYNNEI. The CDR3 has 12 amino acids. In DNA form, the CDR3 reads TGTGCCAGCAGCAGAATGGCGGATACGCAGTATTTT. Its translation is CASSRMADTQYF. Full variable domain (outside the CDR3, taken from reference TRBV2 and TRBJ2-3): EPEVTQTPSHQVTQMGQEVILRCVPISNHLYFYWYRQILGQKVEFLVSFYNNEISEKSEIFDDQFSVERPDGSNFTLKIRSTKLEDSAMYFCASSRMADTQYFGPGTRLTVL.

The gene calls are TRBV7-2 and TRBJ2-5, with 8 bases fitting TRBD1. V trimming: 0 bases; J trimming: 7 bases; junction bases outside the gene matches: 19. Per germline, CDR1 SGHTA and CDR2 FQGNSA. The CDR3 contains 19 residues. The DNA for the CDR3 is TGTGCCAGCAGCTTAGCGAGTTCGGACAGGGACCCACTTCTCGGGACCCAGTACTTC. The encoded protein is CASSLASSDRDPLLGTQYF.

J is TRBJ1-2 and V is TRBV4-1; TRBD1 matches at 9 bases. This CDR3 has 18 residues. The V segment lost 0 bases and the J segment 5 bases; nucleotides outside the gene matches: 13. The germline V gene encodes CDR1 MGHRA and CDR2 YSYEKL. The CDR3 sequence: CASSQDRGTGSGGYGYTF. As DNA, the CDR3 is TGCGCCAGCAGCCAAGATCGCGGGACAGGGAGTGGGGGTTATGGCTACACCTTC.

This sequence joins TRBV29-1 and TRBJ1-1, with 9 positions matching TRBD1. Germline CDR1 reads SQVTM; CDR2 reads ANQGSEA. CDR3 length: 16 amino acids. Unmatched junction bases numbered 13, after V lost 7 bases and J lost 1 base. In DNA, the CDR3 is TGCAGCGCCATGCCGGGACAGGGTTCGACGAACACTGAAGCTTTCTTT. This codes for CSAMPGQGSTNTEAFF.

The rearrangement uses TRBV4-2 and TRBJ1-2; D gene unclear. Trimming removed 0 bases from V and 5 bases from J, with 7 bases in between. Per germline, CDR1 LGHNA and CDR2 YNFKEQ. CDR3 length equals 13 residues. CDR3 DNA sequence: TGTGCCAGCAGCCAAGATTCAGGTTATGGCTACACCTTC. Its translation is CASSQDSGYGYTF.

Only a few counts were recorded for this clone. The gene calls are TRBV28 and TRBJ1-1; D uncertain. The CDR3 is 12 amino acids. CDR1 and CDR2 (germline): MDHEN, SYDVKM. Trimming pared 3 bases from V and 8 bases from J, leaving 10 bases between. Written as DNA, the CDR3 is TGTGCCAGCAGTTTTGGCTTACCGGAAGCTTTCTTT. Translated, it gives CASSFGLPEAFF.

The gene calls are TRBV7-8 and TRBJ1-5, with TRBD1 matching 11 bases. J gave up 7 bases and V 5 bases, and 7 bases lay outside the gene matches. CDR3 length equals 15 residues. Germline CDR1 and CDR2: SGHVS and FQNEAQ. The CDR3 reads CASSPGTGGMQPQHF. CDR3 coding DNA: TGTGCCAGCAGCCCCGGGACAGGGGGGATGCAGCCCCAGCATTTT. Full variable domain (remainder filled in from reference TRBV7-8 and TRBJ1-5): GAGVSQSPRYKVAKRGQDVALRCDPISGHVSLFWYQQALGQGPEFLTYFQNEAQLDKSGLPSDRFFAERPEGSVSTLKIQRTQQEDSAVYLCASSPGTGGMQPQHFGDGTRLSIL.

V gene TRBV19 combines with J gene TRBJ1-1; D is undetermined. The V end lost 5 bases, the J end lost 9 bases, and 19 bases lay between the germline ends. CDR1 and CDR2 (germline): LNHDA, SQIVND (reference sequence). The CDR3 consists of 14 residues. CDR3 DNA sequence: TGTGCCAGTAGTCGCCGAGAGGCGACTGGTAAAGCTTTCTTT. This codes for CASSRREATGKAFF.